The rows below give T cell receptor beta chains drawn from one sample of a study of vaccination and CD4 T cells after COVID-19. These receptors' targets are unknown. TCRdb re-derived calls from the PCR reads in MiXCR, one entry per CDR3 protein. In the table there are about 8,600 distinct CDR3 sequences, around 48% of which are singletons. The specimen sequenced was CD4+ T cells from blood, cultured in vitro. The receptors shown here come from a human donor in good health. The CDR3 runs from the conserved cysteine through the conserved F or W.

J gene | V gene | CDR3 protein
TRBJ1-1 | TRBV20-1 | CSARGVGLEAFF
TRBJ1-5 | TRBV30 | CAWSGGGGQPQHF
TRBJ2-3 | TRBV30 | CAWSVTGTQAQYF
TRBJ1-5 | TRBV6-2/TRBV6-3 | CASTPLDSPNQPQHF
TRBJ1-1 | TRBV2 | CASCSPGRNTEAFF
TRBJ2-7 | TRBV12-3/TRBV12-4 | CASSHTGDNYEQYF
TRBJ2-1 | TRBV27 | CASAPGTSGAGEQFF
TRBJ1-1 | TRBV20-1 | CSARMPGQGTTEAFF
TRBJ2-3 | TRBV27 | CASSSGLAGRDTQYF
TRBJ2-7 | TRBV7-9 | CASSLDPYEQYF
TRBJ2-2 | TRBV4-1 | CASSQPRDPRPGELFF
TRBJ1-2 | TRBV25-1 | CASSDTGTRFGYTF
TRBJ1-6 | TRBV2 | CASLDRGNSPLHF
TRBJ1-5 | TRBV7-2 | CASSWTGTGVDQPQHF
TRBJ2-3 | TRBV29-1 | CSVGLAGDTQYF
TRBJ1-1 | TRBV5-4 | CASSRTGLNTEAFF
TRBJ2-3 | TRBV20-1 | CSAPGLADTDTQYF
TRBJ2-7 | TRBV30 | CAWRSSGIYEQYF
TRBJ2-7 | TRBV7-2 | CANSLSGVYEQYF
TRBJ1-2 | TRBV7-9 | CASSPLSGGTYGYTF
TRBJ2-3 | TRBV12-3/TRBV12-4 | CASTKSGRDTDTQYF
TRBJ1-5 | TRBV24-1 | CATSERLGQPQHF
TRBJ1-5 | TRBV2 | CASSDQRSNQPQHF
TRBJ2-2 | TRBV7-8 | CASSLIRGGELFF
TRBJ1-2 | TRBV20-1 | CTTSGQGARGYTF
TRBJ2-7 | TRBV6-1 | CASLGRFGQGLYEQYF
TRBJ2-5 | TRBV20-1 | CSATLGETQYF
TRBJ1-4 | TRBV27 | CASGQLPATNEKLFF
TRBJ2-5 | TRBV28 | CASSSWTGKQETQYF
TRBJ1-1 | TRBV6-4 | CASSEAGRGTEAFF
TRBJ1-2 | TRBV6-1 | CASSGREGARYGYTF
TRBJ2-5 | TRBV10-2 | CASSDFGQSQETQYF
TRBJ2-3 | TRBV2 | CASSVPTSGVSTDTQYF
TRBJ2-7 | TRBV25-1 | CASRDGQDYEQYF
TRBJ2-5 | TRBV7-2 | CASSLAETQYF
TRBJ2-3 | TRBV10-3 | CAISESGSEVDTQYF
TRBJ1-2 | TRBV6-5 | CASSYSTGAGYTF
TRBJ2-7 | TRBV7-2 | CASSFSRQAGEQYF
TRBJ1-5 | TRBV19 | CASSTPNQPQHF
TRBJ1-3 | TRBV29-1 | CSVETAGGRRDTIYF
TRBJ2-2 | TRBV7-9 | CASSLGTSGRYDDTGELFF
TRBJ1-5 | TRBV7-8 | CASSLRRVTNQPQHF
TRBJ1-1 | TRBV7-6 | CASSLGGENTEAFF
TRBJ1-1 | TRBV27 | CASSLQGKSTEAFF
TRBJ1-2 | TRBV30 | CAWSEDYGYTF
TRBJ2-4 | TRBV20-1 | CSALRLAGGTGVGNIQYF
TRBJ2-5 | TRBV28 | CASSTGHWETQYF
TRBJ2-5 | TRBV19 | CASSGQGARSETQYF
TRBJ2-1 | TRBV7-2 | CASSLARGGRTNNEQFF
TRBJ1-2 | TRBV5-5 | CASSSLPGENYGYTF
TRBJ1-5 | TRBV29-1 | CSVRQGGNQPQHF
TRBJ1-1 | TRBV20-1 | CSAKTGEWVHTEAFF
TRBJ1-1 | TRBV15 | CATSNRVNTEAFF
TRBJ2-6 | TRBV27 | CASSLRSQGVTGANVLTF
TRBJ1-1 | TRBV19 | CASSASQGGTEAFF